This T cell receptor beta chain emerged from a study of identical twins listed by TCRdb under 2016. Notes on the research overall: TCR alpha and beta repertoires from monozygotic twins, unrelated adults of various ages and cord blood were deep-sequenced to test whether fetal clonotypes persist. To rule out contamination, replicate twin experiments were performed at different times with different library preparation protocols. Here is what the overall study found, with its caveats: Because the same donors could not be followed over many years, the conclusions depended on cross-sectional statistical analysis. In monozygotic twins, recombination models systematically underestimated out-of-frame TCR alpha sharing, but the models matched the sharing seen between unrelated individuals. Fewer insertions were carried by abundant cord blood beta clonotypes; a weaker similar trend was observed in young adult naive repertoires, while no such trend was observed in memory repertoires. Excess twin sharing in beta out-of-frame sequences was weaker because fewer shared sequences lowered the signal-to-noise ratio. Invariant T cells such as MAIT and iNKT could partly confound zero-insertion analyses, although diverse VJ usage argued against such confounding for most clonotypes. Compared with coincidental sharing between unrelated individuals, out-of-frame TCR alpha sequences shared between twins showed an excess of sequences with low generation probability.

Every donor in the study was a healthy Caucasian. Miltenyi CD45RO+ enrichment and human naive T-cell isolation kits were used to isolate memory (CD45RO+) and naive T cells from PBMC. A word on this clonotype: Its antigen is unknown. This clone may be a read error of a much larger clone one base away.

Library creation used 5' RACE. The sequencing machine was an Illumina HiSeq 2000. A universal primer binding site was introduced by template switching, and a unique molecular identifier was present in the final cDNA, enabling accurate counting of TCR cDNA molecules. Specific primers in the conserved constant-segment region were used to synthesize first-strand cDNA for the TCR alpha and beta chains. To control for contamination, each cDNA library was double barcoded with a SMART-Mk sample barcode plus Illumina barcodes. Two successive PCR steps introduced TruSeq adapter sequences along with Illumina sample barcodes. TCR alpha and beta cDNA libraries were sequenced on the Illumina HiSeq platform with custom primers. Per the source publication's procedure: MiGEC processed the raw reads to extract unique molecular identifiers, while MiXCR was used to determine the CDR3 positions. For each individual, recombination models were inferred using an EM algorithm with the repgenHMM and IGoR tools. The analysis of shared clonotypes was done with the tcR package in R, with sharing normalized by the product of cloneset sizes. To study raw recombination without the effects of thymic and clonal selection, out-of-frame nonproductive sequences were analyzed. The public reads were reprocessed in TCRdb via fastp at Q25 and MiXCR, keeping in-frame beta chains. Each record represents a unique CDR3 protein, reported with the most common genes and DNA among its rows. These V and J calls derive from TCRdb rather than the authors' analysis. Across this sample there are about 150,000 distinct CDR3 sequences, with roughly 3.2% seen only once. The ten top clones hold approximately 7.7% of the sample.

Sequenced input: memory T cells sorted from blood. This specimen's cell subset or site label, per the study, means: CD45RO+ enriched T cells. The clonotype comes from a man younger than 30 in good health.

The CDR3 reads as follows: CAISKAPGNTEAFF. The bases are TGTGCCATCAGTAAGGCCCCCGGGAACACTGAAGCTTTCTTT. The sequence joins TRBV12-3 or TRBV12-4 to TRBJ1-1; the D gene lacks a confident call. The CDR3 spans 14 residues, from the cysteine through the phenylalanine. Just CDR3 DNA is preserved here, 42 bases in frame from base 1.